This TCR beta chain was recovered during a study of shared clonotypes between healthy human individuals. This clone was recorded once. Its antigen remains unknown. At one end the junction does not follow the germline gene, possibly because of a read error. Additional DNA sequences in this sample encode the identical CDR3. Broader study findings: Generation probabilities of non-shared clonotypes were lower (relative to those shared by all four donors). In general, naive subsets displayed greater estimated richness than memory subsets did.

The CDR3 covers 18 residues. Looked up from germline, CDR1 is KGHSH and CDR2 is LQKENI. Sorted-subset replicate PCR reactions were performed with about 200 ng DNA, corresponding to 25,000 to 35,000 T cell genomes. Only in-frame clones appear in the TCRdb table, and some are missing; sequencing was by immunoSEQ multiplex PCR. Of approximately 400,000 clones in the sample, around 96% were seen once. Donors were Caucasian adults residing in Nashville, Tennessee, USA. The rearrangement joins TRBV18 to TRBJ2-6; 10 bases align to TRBD1. This TCR was sampled from a man aged 25-40 years in good health. Sample: memory CD8+ T cells sorted from blood. The subset: CD45RO+ cells pooled with CCR7-negative TemRA cells. CDR3 sequence reads: CASSFYGTGASGANVLTF. In DNA, the CDR3 is TGTGCCAGCTCATTTTACGGGACAGGGGCTTCTGGGGCCAACGTCCTGACTTTT.